Listed below are T cell receptor beta chains from one sample, sequenced in a study of blood T cell repertoires in COVID-19. Repertoires were generated with immunoSEQ multiplex PCR, while TCRdb's copy carries only in-frame clones and drops some. Seen here are about 230,000 clones, more than 80% observed once, and the top ten hold 7.5%. The sample was peripheral blood. The origin of the receptors is a woman aged 80 or over with COVID-19, enrolled during active disease. Both conserved end residues are part of each CDR3. A D gene is named only where the DNA matches it firmly. Clone size is not always given. Where it is, it says once, few, many or a class for expanded clones.

-,TRBV5-1,TRBJ1-1,TRBD1,CASSPGQGSRDGAFF,TGCGCCAGCAGCCCCGGACAGGGCTCAAGGGATGGAGCTTTCTTT
once,TRBV6-5,TRBJ2-1,-,CASRQGSILYNEQFF,TGTGCCAGCAGACAGGGATCTATTCTATACAATGAGCAGTTCTTC
-,TRBV19,TRBJ2-7,TRBD1,CASSRSRGSYEQYF,TGTGCCAGTAGTAGGTCCAGGGGGTCCTACGAGCAGTACTTC
-,TRBV7-8,TRBJ1-2,TRBD1,CASSLAGTGGLYGYTF,TGTGCCAGCAGCTTAGCCGGGACAGGGGGTCTCTATGGCTACACCTTC
-,TRBV6-5,TRBJ1-4,-,CASRTGLNEKLFF,TGTGCCAGCAGAACCGGGTTGAACGAAAAACTGTTTTTT
-,TRBV7-2,TRBJ1-4,-,CASSTDSYEKLFF,TGTGCCAGCAGCACGGACAGCTATGAAAAACTGTTTTTT
-,TRBV3-1/TRBV3-2,TRBJ2-5,TRBD2,CASSPRTSGGAVETQYF,TGTGCCAGCAGCCCTCGGACTAGCGGGGGGGCCGTAGAGACCCAGTACTTC
-,TRBV28,TRBJ1-2,-,CASSDRTGYTF,TGTGCCAGCAGTGACAGGACGGGCTACACCTTC
-,TRBV28,TRBJ1-3,-,CATLGGGPGNTIYF,TGTGCCACCCTTGGGGGCGGACCTGGAAACACCATATATTTT
-,TRBV5-6,TRBJ1-5,-,CASSLGAYSNQPQHF,TGTGCCAGCAGCTTGGGAGCGTATAGCAATCAGCCCCAGCATTTT
-,TRBV2,TRBJ2-7,-,CASSEARDTWGEQYF,TGTGCCAGCAGTGAAGCAAGGGACACGTGGGGCGAGCAGTACTTC
-,TRBV7-8,TRBJ2-1,TRBD2,CASSFPGTSGGREQFF,TGTGCCAGCAGCTTCCCAGGGACTAGCGGGGGACGGGAGCAGTTCTTC
-,TRBV9,TRBJ1-4,TRBD1,CASSAGGTTRRANEKLFF,TGTGCCAGCAGCGCAGGGGGCACTACGAGGAGGGCTAATGAAAAACTGTTTTTT
-,TRBV5-1,TRBJ2-7,TRBD1,CASSLDRGYEQYF,TGCGCCAGCAGCCTGGACAGGGGTTACGAGCAGTACTTC
-,TRBV7-8,TRBJ1-1,-,CASTGQRKTEAFF,TGTGCCAGCACAGGACAGCGGAAAACTGAAGCTTTCTTT
-,TRBV7-9,TRBJ1-4,TRBD1,CASGPGDSPNEKLFF,TGTGCCAGCGGCCCAGGGGACAGTCCTAATGAAAAACTGTTTTTT
few,TRBV6-6,TRBJ2-3,-,CLSPSGDGVSTDTQYF,TGCCTGAGCCCGAGCGGAGATGGGGTATCGACAGATACGCAGTATTTT
-,TRBV15,TRBJ1-5,-,CATSRDIGVGQPQHF,TGTGCCACCAGCAGAGATATAGGGGTTGGTCAGCCCCAGCATTTT
-,TRBV5-1,TRBJ2-1,-,CASSLAVGEQFF,TGCGCCAGCAGCTTGGCAGTTGGCGAGCAGTTCTTC
-,TRBV11-3,TRBJ2-7,TRBD1,CASSSGTAFAEQYF,TGTGCCAGCAGTTCCGGGACAGCCTTCGCCGAGCAGTACTTC
-,TRBV5-1,TRBJ2-2,-,CASSLLQGGFGETGELFF,TGCGCCAGCAGCTTGCTACAGGGCGGATTTGGGGAGACCGGGGAGCTGTTTTTT
-,TRBV5-5,TRBJ2-5,-,CASSIRGGNSETQYF,TGTGCCAGCAGCATTAGGGGGGGTAACAGCGAGACCCAGTACTTC
few,TRBV6-2/TRBV6-3,TRBJ1-1,-,CASSYSKTSEAFF,TGTGCCAGCAGTTACTCGAAAACGAGTGAAGCTTTCTTT
-,TRBV24-1,TRBJ1-5,TRBD1,CATSDPGTGDQPQHF,TGTGCCACCAGTGATCCCGGGACAGGGGATCAGCCCCAGCATTTT
-,TRBV5-4,TRBJ2-1,-,CASSLDSSSYNEQFF,TGTGCCAGCAGCTTGGACTCGTCCTCCTACAATGAGCAGTTCTTC
-,TRBV6-5,TRBJ2-2,-,CASTSPPNTGELFF,TGTGCCAGTACTAGCCCACCTAACACCGGGGAGCTGTTTTTT
few,TRBV10-2,TRBJ2-5,-,CASYPPGGEETQYF,TGCGCCAGCTACCCTCCCGGAGGAGAAGAGACCCAGTACTTC
-,TRBV30,TRBJ2-2,-,CAWIRGGTANTGELFF,TGTGCCTGGATACGAGGCGGGACAGCAAACACCGGGGAGCTGTTTTTT
-,TRBV9,TRBJ2-1,TRBD2,CASSVGGGAGHEQFF,TGTGCCAGCAGCGTAGGCGGGGGGGCCGGCCATGAGCAGTTCTTC
-,TRBV2,TRBJ1-3,-,CASRPTGAGNTIYF,TGTGCCAGCAGACCGACAGGTGCTGGAAACACCATATATTTT
-,TRBV27,TRBJ2-2,TRBD2,CASSLGLGWSGELFF,TGTGCCAGCAGTTTGGGACTAGGTTGGTCCGGGGAGCTGTTTTTT
once,TRBV19,TRBJ1-6,-,CASTRGLGGDSPLHF,TGTGCCAGTACCCGCGGACTGGGCGGCGATTCACCCCTCCACTTT
-,TRBV6-1,TRBJ2-1,TRBD1,CASSQAGQGINEQFF,TGTGCCAGCAGTCAAGCGGGACAGGGGATCAATGAGCAGTTCTTC
-,TRBV29-1,TRBJ1-2,-,CSVSLWGEDYTF,TGCAGCGTTTCACTTTGGGGGGAGGACTACACCTTC
-,TRBV25-1,TRBJ1-1,TRBD1,CASSEWTTGQGSTEAFF,TGTGCCAGCAGTGAATGGACCACGGGACAGGGGAGCACTGAAGCTTTCTTT
-,TRBV3-1/TRBV3-2,TRBJ2-1,-,CASSPLSEESYNEQFF,TGTGCCAGCAGCCCCTTATCGGAGGAATCCTACAATGAGCAGTTCTTC
-,TRBV6-6,TRBJ2-7,-,CASSYTLREQYF,TGTGCCAGCAGTTACACTCTGCGGGAGCAGTACTTC
-,TRBV6-4,TRBJ2-3,-,CASSRGGAKDTQYF,TGTGCCAGCAGTCGAGGGGGGGCCAAAGATACGCAGTATTTT